One sample yielded the 2 T cell receptor beta chains listed below, sequenced in a study of blood T cell repertoires in COVID-19. TCRdb's copy holds only in-frame clones and misses some; the assay was immunoSEQ multiplex PCR. The data hold approximately 300,000 clones, with 85% to 90% observed a single time. Material: peripheral blood. These receptors were obtained from a woman aged 40 to 50 with acute or convalescent COVID-19.

The DNA of the CDR3 is TGTGCCAGCAGCTTAGTTGCAGGAAACTACGAGCAGTACGTC. Its translation: CASSLVAGNYEQYV. The chain links TRBV11-2 to TRBJ2-7; D remains unclear. CDR1 is SGHAT, CDR2 FQNNGV, per germline. This CDR3 comprises 14 residues. V dropped 1 base and J dropped 3 bases, with 10 bases sitting between them.

This chain joins TRBV3-1 (or the pseudogene TRBV3-2) and TRBJ1-2; TRBD1 matches 8 bases. This CDR3 region has 14 residues. Germline CDR1 is LGHDT and CDR2 is YNNKEL (reference sequence). Unmatched junction bases numbered 12, after V lost 2 bases and J lost 13 bases. CDR3 sequence (DNA): TGTGCCAGCAGCCAAAACGGACAGGGTCAAAAGGGCACCTTC. The encoded protein is CASSQNGQGQKGTF.